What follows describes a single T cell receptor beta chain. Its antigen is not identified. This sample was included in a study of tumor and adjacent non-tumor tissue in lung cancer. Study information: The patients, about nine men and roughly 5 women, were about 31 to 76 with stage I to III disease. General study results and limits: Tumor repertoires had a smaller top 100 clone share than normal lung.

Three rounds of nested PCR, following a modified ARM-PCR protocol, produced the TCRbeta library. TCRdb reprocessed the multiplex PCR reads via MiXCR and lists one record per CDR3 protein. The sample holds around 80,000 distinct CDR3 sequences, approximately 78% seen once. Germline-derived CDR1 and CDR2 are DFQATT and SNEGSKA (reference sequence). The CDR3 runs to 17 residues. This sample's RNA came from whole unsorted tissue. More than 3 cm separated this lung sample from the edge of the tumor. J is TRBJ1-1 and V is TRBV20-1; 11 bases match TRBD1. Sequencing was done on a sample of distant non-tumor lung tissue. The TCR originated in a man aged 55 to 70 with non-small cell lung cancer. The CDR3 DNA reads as TGCAGCGCTGGAGTAAGGACAGGGGGCGCCTGGAACACTGAAGCTTTCTTT. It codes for CSAGVRTGGAWNTEAFF.